This T cell receptor (beta chain) is from a study of blood T cell repertoires in COVID-19. Turning to the study itself: Sources were T cells, B-cell-depleted T cells, or PBMCs; the material itself was cDNA or gDNA.

This clone has just a few counts. Authors' processing steps: Reference gene primers were amplified, and this amplification served to estimate nucleated cell counts. TCRdb's table, derived via immunoSEQ multiplex PCR, lists solely in-frame clones and lacks some. That table gives V, J and clone size, and the DNA gave D and trimming. The table lists roughly 230,000 clones, 80% to 90% of them singletons. V shed 8 bases and J shed 5 bases, with 9 bases lying between them. The CDR3 length is 11 residues. Germline CDR1 reads SGHDN; CDR2 reads FVKESK. Sample: peripheral blood. The receptor was isolated from a man in his forties with active or convalescent COVID-19. V usage is TRBV14 and J usage is TRBJ1-1; TRBD1 might be the D (5 bases). Written as DNA, the CDR3 is TGTGCCAGCGGAAGGGGAACTGAAGCTTTCTTT. This encodes CASGRGTEAFF.